The 11 T cell receptor beta chains in this list originate from one sample, sequenced in a study of cytomegalovirus exposure and HLA in healthy donors. Produced via immunoSEQ multiplex PCR; TCRdb's table is partial and in-frame only. The data show tens of thousands of clones, around 96% seen once. The sequenced sample was PBMCs. The origin of the receptors is a man between 18 and 35 years old in good health and CMV-seronegative.

The CDR3 coding sequence is TGTGCCAGCAGCCCGGGGACTAGCGGGAGAGGCGCCGGGGAGCTGTTTTTT. Its translation is CASSPGTSGRGAGELFF. The rearrangement joins TRBV5-4 to TRBJ2-2; TRBD2 aligns across 14 bases. The CDR3 spans 17 residues. V dropped 4 bases and J dropped 6; count of bases not matched to a gene: 8. Per germline, CDR1 SGHNT and CDR2 YYREEE (reference sequence).

The V call is TRBV7-2, the J call TRBJ2-1, with no clear D. This CDR3 has 15 residues. From germline, CDR1 is SGHTA and CDR2 FQGNSA. The V gene lost 2 bases and the J gene lost 0 bases, with 8 bases spanning the gap. CDR3 amino acids: CASSLKESSYNEQFF. DNA for the CDR3: TGTGCCAGCAGCTTAAAAGAGAGCTCCTACAATGAGCAGTTCTTC.

The rearrangement uses TRBV20-1 and TRBJ2-1; perhaps TRBD1 as D (5 bases). The CDR3 is 11 residues long. Germline V gene sequence: CDR1 DFQATT, CDR2 SNEGSKA (reference sequence). Trimming left V 6 bases short and J 8 bases short, with 11 bases between. The CDR3 protein is CSATQAYEQFF. As DNA, the CDR3 is TGCAGTGCCACACAGGCTTATGAGCAGTTCTTC.

This chain joins TRBV28 and TRBJ2-3, with 8 bases matching TRBD2. The junction had 15 bases not matched to a gene; V was cut back by 8 bases and J by 5 bases. CDR1 MDHEN and CDR2 SYDVKM come from the germline V gene. The length of the CDR3 is 16 residues. As DNA, the CDR3 is TGTGCCAGCTTCACCCCAGCGGGAGCGGGTCAAGATACGCAGTATTTT. It yields the protein CASFTPAGAGQDTQYF.

V gene TRBV27 combines with J gene TRBJ2-3; D is undetermined. Germline assignment: CDR1 MNHEY and CDR2 SMNVEV (reference sequence). The CDR3 spans 13 residues. Trimming took off 7 bases at V and 4 bases at J, with 12 bases between the two ends. The CDR3 here is CASKPTAADTQYF. CDR3 sequence (DNA): TGTGCCAGCAAACCGACGGCGGCAGATACGCAGTATTTT.

The V gene is TRBV5-4, the J gene TRBJ2-7, with TRBD2 matching 14 bases. Germline V gene lookup returns CDR1 SGHNT and CDR2 YYREEE (reference sequence). This CDR3 comprises 15 residues. The J segment lost 6 bases and the V segment lost 3 bases, leaving 5 bases of the junction unmatched. The DNA for the CDR3 is TGTGCCAGCAGCTCAAGGACTAGCGGGAGGCCCGAGCAGTACTTC. Its protein is CASSSRTSGRPEQYF.

CDR3 residues: CASSYLAEGNTIYF. CDR3 bases: TGTGCCAGCAGTTACTTGGCAGAAGGAAACACCATATATTTT. The chain employs TRBV6-5 and TRBJ1-3, with no clear D. The V gene lost 1 base and the J gene lost 4 bases, with 8 bases spanning the gap. This CDR3 has 14 amino acids. In germline, CDR1 is MNHEY, CDR2 SVGAGI.

The rearrangement joins TRBV7-9 to TRBJ2-1, with TRBD2 matching over 7 bases. CDR3 length: 15 residues. After removal of 5 bases from V and 6 bases from J, the junction contained 10 bases not matched to a gene. Germline values: CDR1 SEHNR, CDR2 FQNEAQ (reference sequence). Here the CDR3 DNA reads TGTGCCAGCAGCCTGGGGGGGGGAGGGTTCAATGAGCAGTTCTTC. As protein: CASSLGGGGFNEQFF.

The chain joins TRBV28 to TRBJ2-1, with 9 nucleotides matching TRBD1. The trim removed 4 bases at V and 0 bases at J, leaving 10 bases unmatched. The CDR3 has 18 amino acids. Germline V gene data show CDR1 as MDHEN and CDR2 as SYDVKM. The DNA of the CDR3 is TGTGCCAGCAGTTCCCGGGACAGGGCGAAGAGCTCCTACAATGAGCAGTTCTTC. Amino acids: CASSSRDRAKSSYNEQFF.

The chain links TRBV28 to TRBJ1-4; 11 nucleotides align to TRBD1. The CDR3 sequence is 15 residues long. With V trimmed by 5 bases and J by 7 bases, 6 bases remained unmatched. The V gene's germline CDR1 is MDHEN and CDR2 SYDVKM. CDR3 in amino acids: CASSDRTGGVEKLFF. The CDR3 region has the DNA TGTGCCAGCAGTGATCGGACAGGGGGCGTTGAAAAACTGTTTTTT.

The rearrangement joins TRBV27 to TRBJ2-3; possibly TRBD2 for D (5 bases). V lost 3 bases and J 4 bases, leaving 14 bases between the germline ends. The V gene's germline CDR1 is MNHEY and CDR2 SMNVEV (reference sequence). The CDR3 is 15 amino acids. DNA for the CDR3: TGTGCCAGCAGTTTTATAGGGAGAGCCGCAGATACGCAGTATTTT. Translated, it gives CASSFIGRAADTQYF.